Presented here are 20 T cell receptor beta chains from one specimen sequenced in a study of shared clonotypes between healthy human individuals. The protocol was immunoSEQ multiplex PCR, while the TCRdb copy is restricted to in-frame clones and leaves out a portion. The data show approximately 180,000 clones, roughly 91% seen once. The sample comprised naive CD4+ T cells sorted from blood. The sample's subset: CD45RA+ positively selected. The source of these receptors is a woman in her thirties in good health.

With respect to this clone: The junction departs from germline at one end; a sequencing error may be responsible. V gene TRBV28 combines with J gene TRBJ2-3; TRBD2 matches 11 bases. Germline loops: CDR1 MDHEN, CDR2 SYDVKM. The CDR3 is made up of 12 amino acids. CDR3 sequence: CVAGGPEDTQYF. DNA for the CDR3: TGCGTAGCGGGAGGGCCGGAAGATACGCAGTATTTT.

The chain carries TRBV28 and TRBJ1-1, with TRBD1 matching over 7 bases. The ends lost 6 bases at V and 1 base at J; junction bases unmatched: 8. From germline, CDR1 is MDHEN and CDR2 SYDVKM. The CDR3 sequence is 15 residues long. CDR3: CASRTADRENTEAFF. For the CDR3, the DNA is TGTGCCAGCAGGACCGCCGACAGGGAGAACACTGAAGCTTTCTTT.

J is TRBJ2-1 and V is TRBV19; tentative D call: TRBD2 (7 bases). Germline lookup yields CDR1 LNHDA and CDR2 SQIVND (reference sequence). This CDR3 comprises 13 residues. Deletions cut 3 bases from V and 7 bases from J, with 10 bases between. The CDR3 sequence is CASSIEGGNEQFF. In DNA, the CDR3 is TGTGCCAGTAGTATTGAGGGGGGGAATGAGCAGTTCTTC.

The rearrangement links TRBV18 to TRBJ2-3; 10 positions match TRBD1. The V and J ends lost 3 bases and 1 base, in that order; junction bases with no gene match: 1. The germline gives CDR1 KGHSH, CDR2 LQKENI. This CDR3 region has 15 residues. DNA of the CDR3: TGTGCCAGCTCACCCGGGACAGGGGGCACAGATACGCAGTATTTT. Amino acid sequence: CASSPGTGGTDTQYF.

In DNA, the CDR3 is TGTGCCAGCAGTAAAGGACTAGCGGGAGTCATCGGGGAGCTGTTTTTT. Its translation is CASSKGLAGVIGELFF. The V call is TRBV25-1, the J call TRBJ2-2; 13 bases match TRBD2. Germline-derived CDR1 and CDR2 are MGHDK and SYGVNS. There are 16 residues in the CDR3. With 5 bases clipped from V and 7 bases from J, the junction kept 7 bases outside the gene matches.

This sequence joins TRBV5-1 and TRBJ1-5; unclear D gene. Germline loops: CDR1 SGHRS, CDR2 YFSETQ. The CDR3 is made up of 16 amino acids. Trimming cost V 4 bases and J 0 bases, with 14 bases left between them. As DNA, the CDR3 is TGCGCCAGCAGCCGGGATCCGGGGTATAGCAATCAGCCCCAGCATTTT. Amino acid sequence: CASSRDPGYSNQPQHF.

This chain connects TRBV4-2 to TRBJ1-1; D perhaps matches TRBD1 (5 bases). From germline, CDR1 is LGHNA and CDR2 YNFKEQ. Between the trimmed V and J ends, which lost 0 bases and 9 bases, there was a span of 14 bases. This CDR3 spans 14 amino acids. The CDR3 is CASSQDWGSLKAFF. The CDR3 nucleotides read TGTGCCAGCAGCCAAGATTGGGGGTCGCTGAAAGCTTTCTTT.

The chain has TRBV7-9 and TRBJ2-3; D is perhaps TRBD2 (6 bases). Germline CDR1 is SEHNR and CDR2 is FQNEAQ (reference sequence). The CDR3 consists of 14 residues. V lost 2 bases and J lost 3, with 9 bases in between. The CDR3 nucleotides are TGTGCCAGCAGCTTACGGGGGAGTACAGATACGCAGTATTTT. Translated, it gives CASSLRGSTDTQYF. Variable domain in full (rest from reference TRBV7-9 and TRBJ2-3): DTGVSQNPRHKITKRGQNVTFRCDPISEHNRLYWYRQTLGQGPEFLTYFQNEAQLEKSRLLSDRFSAERPKGSFSTLEIQRTEQGDSAMYLCASSLRGSTDTQYFGPGTRLTVL.

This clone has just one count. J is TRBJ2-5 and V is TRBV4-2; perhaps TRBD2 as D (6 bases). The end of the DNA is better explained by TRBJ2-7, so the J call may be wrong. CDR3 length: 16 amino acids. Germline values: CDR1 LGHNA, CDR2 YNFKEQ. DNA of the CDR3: TGTGCCAGCAGCCAAGCGGAGGGGCAGAAAGGCTACGAGCAGTACTTC. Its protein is CASSQAEGQKGYEQYF.

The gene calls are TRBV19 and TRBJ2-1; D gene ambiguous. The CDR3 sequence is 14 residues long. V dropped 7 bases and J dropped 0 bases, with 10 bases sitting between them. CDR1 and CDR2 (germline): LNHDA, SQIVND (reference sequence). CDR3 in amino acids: CASNPYSSYNEQFF. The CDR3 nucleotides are TGTGCCAGTAACCCTTACAGCTCCTACAATGAGCAGTTCTTC.

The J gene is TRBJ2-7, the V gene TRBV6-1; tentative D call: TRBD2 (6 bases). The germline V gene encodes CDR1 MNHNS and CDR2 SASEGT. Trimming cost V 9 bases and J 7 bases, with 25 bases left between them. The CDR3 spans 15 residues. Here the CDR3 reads CASTRETDYYGEQYF. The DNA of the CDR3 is TGTGCCAGTACACGGGAGACCGATTACTACGGTGAGCAGTACTTC.

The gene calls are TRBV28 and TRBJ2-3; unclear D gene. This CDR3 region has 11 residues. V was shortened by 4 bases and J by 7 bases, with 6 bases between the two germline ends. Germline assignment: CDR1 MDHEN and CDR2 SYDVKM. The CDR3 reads CASSSPNTQYF. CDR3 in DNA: TGTGCCAGCAGTTCACCTAATACGCAGTATTTT. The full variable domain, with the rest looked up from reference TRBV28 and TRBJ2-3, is DVKVTQSSRYLVKRTGEKVFLECVQDMDHENMFWYRQDPGLGLRLIYFSYDVKMKEKGDIPEGYSVSREKKERFSLILESASTNQTSMYLCASSSPNTQYFGPGTRLTVL.

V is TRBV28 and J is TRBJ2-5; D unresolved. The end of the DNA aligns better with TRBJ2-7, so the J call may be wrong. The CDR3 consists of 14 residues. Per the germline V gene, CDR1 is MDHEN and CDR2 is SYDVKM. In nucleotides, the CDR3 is TGTGCCAGCAGTTTAACGGGTTACTCCTACGAGCAGTACTTC. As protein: CASSLTGYSYEQYF.

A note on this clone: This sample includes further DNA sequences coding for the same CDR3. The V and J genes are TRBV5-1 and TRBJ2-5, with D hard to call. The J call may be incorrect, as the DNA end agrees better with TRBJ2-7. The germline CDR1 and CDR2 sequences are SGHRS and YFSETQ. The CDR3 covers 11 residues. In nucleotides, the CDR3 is TGCGCCAGCAGCTCCTCCTACGAGCAGTACTTC. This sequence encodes CASSSSYEQYF.

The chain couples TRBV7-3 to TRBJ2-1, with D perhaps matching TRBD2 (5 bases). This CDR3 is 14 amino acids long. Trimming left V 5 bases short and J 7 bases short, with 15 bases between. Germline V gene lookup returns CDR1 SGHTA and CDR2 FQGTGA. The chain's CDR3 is CASSPGVSWNEQFF. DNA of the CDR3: TGTGCCAGCAGCCCCGGGGTTTCTTGGAATGAGCAGTTCTTC. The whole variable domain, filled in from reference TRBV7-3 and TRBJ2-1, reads GAGVSQTPSNKVTEKGKYVELRCDPISGHTALYWYRQSLGQGPEFLIYFQGTGAADDSGLPNDRFFAVRPEGSVSTLKIQRTERGDSAVYLCASSPGVSWNEQFFGPGTRLTVL.

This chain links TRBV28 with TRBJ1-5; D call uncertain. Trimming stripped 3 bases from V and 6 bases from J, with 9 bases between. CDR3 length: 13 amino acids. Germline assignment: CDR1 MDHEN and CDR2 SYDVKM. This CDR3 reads CASSLVSGQPQHF. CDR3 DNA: TGTGCCAGCAGTTTGGTTTCGGGTCAGCCCCAGCATTTT.

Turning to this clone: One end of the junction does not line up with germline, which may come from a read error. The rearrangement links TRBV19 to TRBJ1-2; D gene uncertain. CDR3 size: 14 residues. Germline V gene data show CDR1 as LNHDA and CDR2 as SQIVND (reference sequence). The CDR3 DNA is TGTGCCAGTGATACGTCGGACGGTGCGATTAGGGTTGGCTTC. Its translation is CASDTSDGAIRVGF.

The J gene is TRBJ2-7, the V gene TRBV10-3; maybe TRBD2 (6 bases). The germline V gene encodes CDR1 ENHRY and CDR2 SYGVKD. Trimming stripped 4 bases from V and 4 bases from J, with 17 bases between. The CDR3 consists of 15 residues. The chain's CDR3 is CAISGAGTSLYEQYF. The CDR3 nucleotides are TGTGCCATCAGTGGCGCCGGGACTTCTCTATACGAGCAGTACTTC.

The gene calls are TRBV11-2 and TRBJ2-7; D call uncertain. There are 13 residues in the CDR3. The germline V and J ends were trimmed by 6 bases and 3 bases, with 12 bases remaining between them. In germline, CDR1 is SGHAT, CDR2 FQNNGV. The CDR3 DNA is TGTGCCAGCAGAGGAGACAAAAGCTACGAGCAGTACTTC. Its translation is CASRGDKSYEQYF.

CDR3 DNA sequence: TGTGCCAGCTCACCAACCGGACTAGCGGGAGGTGTGGATGAGCAGTTCTTC. Its protein is CASSPTGLAGGVDEQFF. The V gene is TRBV18, the J gene TRBJ2-1; 14 bases align to TRBD2. Germline CDR1 KGHSH, CDR2 LQKENI. Trimming at V came to 2 bases and at J to 8 bases, leaving 8 bases not matched to a gene. CDR3 length: 17 residues.